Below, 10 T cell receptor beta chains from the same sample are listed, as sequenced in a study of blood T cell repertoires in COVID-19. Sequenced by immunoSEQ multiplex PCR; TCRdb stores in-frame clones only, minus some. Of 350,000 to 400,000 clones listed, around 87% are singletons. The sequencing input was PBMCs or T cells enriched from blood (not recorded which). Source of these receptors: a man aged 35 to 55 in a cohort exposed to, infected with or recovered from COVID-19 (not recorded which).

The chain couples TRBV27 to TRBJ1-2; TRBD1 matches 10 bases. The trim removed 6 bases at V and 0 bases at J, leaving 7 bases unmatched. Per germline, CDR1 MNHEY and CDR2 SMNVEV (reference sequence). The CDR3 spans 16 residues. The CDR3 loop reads CASSGQGESSNYGYTF. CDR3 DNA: TGTGCCAGCAGCGGACAGGGGGAGTCGTCTAACTATGGCTACACCTTC.

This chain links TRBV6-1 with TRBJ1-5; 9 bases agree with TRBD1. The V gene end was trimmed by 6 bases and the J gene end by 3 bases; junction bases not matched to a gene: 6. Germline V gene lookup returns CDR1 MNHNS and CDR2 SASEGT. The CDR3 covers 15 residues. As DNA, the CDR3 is TGTGCCAGCAGGACACAGGGGGCGATCAATCAGCCCCAGCATTTT. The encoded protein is CASRTQGAINQPQHF.

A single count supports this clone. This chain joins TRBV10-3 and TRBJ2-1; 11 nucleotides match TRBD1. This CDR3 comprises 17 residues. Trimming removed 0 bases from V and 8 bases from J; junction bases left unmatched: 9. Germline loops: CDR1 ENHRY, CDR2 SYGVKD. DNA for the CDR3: TGTGCCATCAGTGAGTCGAGCCCGGGACAGGGGGATGATGAGCAGTTCTTC. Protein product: CAISESSPGQGDDEQFF.

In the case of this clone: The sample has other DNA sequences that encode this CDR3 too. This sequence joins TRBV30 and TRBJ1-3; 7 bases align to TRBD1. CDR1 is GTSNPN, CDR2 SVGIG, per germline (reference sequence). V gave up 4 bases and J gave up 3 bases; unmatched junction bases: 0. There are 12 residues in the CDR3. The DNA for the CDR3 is TGTGCCTGGACAGGGGGTGGAAACACCATATATTTT. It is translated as CAWTGGGNTIYF.

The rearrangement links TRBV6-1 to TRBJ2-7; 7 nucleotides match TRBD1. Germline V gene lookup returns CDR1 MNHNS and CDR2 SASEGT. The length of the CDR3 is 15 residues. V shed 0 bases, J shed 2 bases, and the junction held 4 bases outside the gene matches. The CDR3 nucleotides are TGTGCCAGCAGTGAAGCGAGAAGGGGGCCCTACGAGCAGTACTTC. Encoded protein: CASSEARRGPYEQYF.

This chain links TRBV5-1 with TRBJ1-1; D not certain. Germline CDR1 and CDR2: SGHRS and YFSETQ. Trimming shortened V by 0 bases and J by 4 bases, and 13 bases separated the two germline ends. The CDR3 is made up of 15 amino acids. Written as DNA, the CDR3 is TGCGCCAGCAGCTTGGCCGGCCTTGGGAGCACTGAAGCTTTCTTT. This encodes CASSLAGLGSTEAFF.

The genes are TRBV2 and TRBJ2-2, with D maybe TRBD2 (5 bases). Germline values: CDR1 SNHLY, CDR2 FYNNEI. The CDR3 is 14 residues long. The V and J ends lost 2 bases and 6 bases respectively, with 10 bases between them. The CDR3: CASSELAKAGELFF. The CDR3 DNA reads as TGTGCCAGCAGTGAACTAGCTAAGGCCGGGGAGCTGTTTTTT. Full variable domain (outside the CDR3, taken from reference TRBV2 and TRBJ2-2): EPEVTQTPSHQVTQMGQEVILRCVPISNHLYFYWYRQILGQKVEFLVSFYNNEISEKSEIFDDQFSVERPDGSNFTLKIRSTKLEDSAMYFCASSELAKAGELFFGEGSRLTVL.

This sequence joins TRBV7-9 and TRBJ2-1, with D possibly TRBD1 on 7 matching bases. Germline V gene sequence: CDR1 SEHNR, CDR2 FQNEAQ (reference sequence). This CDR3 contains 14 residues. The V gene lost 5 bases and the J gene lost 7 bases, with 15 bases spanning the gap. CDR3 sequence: CASSLSSGGNEQFF. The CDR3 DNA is TGTGCCAGCAGCCTTAGCTCAGGGGGGAATGAGCAGTTCTTC.

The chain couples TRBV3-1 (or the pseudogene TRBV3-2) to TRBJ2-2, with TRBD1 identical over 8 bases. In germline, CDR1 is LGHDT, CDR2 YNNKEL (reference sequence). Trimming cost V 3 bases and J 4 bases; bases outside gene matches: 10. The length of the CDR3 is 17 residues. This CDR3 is CASSHVGQASRTGELFF. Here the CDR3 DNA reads TGTGCCAGCAGCCATGTGGGACAGGCCTCACGCACCGGGGAGCTGTTTTTT.

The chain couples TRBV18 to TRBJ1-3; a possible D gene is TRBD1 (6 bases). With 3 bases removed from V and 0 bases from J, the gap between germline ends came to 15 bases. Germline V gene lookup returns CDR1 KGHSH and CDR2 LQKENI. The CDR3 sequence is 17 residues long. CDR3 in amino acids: CASSPKDSRNSGNTIYF. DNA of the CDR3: TGTGCCAGCTCACCGAAGGACAGCCGTAACTCTGGAAACACCATATATTTT.